Listed here is a single T cell receptor (beta chain). This clonotype was seen a few times. The target of this receptor is not known. The input lacks base qualities; no much larger clone sits a single base away. The donors were 40 or so Caucasian individuals from Russia, aged roughly 6 to 90 years, who were systemically healthy. Roughly 9.5 milliliters of peripheral blood were drawn from each donor into EDTA-treated Vacutainer tubes. Ficoll-Paque density-gradient centrifugation was used to isolate PBMCs, with at least 7 million per sample. Total RNA, at least 6 micrograms per sample, was extracted from PBMCs with Trizol reagent. For every donor, an aliquot of PBMCs went through flow cytometry to measure the percentages of naive CD45RAhigh/CD27high T cells. This sample was taken from a study of blood T cells in healthy people across ages (dated by TCRdb to between 2015 and 2017). For the study in its entirety: In model experiments, template switching captured about one uniquely barcoded TCR beta cDNA molecule for every two T cells. To avoid experimental bias, donors of different ages were randomly spread across the sequencing lanes. The study analyzed two additional independent replicas of 1 million unique cDNA reads from the same blood draw for two donors, one aged 18 to 30 and one aged 80 or older. The donors were split into four age groups: young (average about 15 years), middle-aged (39), aged (roughly 65) and long-lived (over 80). Age-related changes in TCR beta repertoire diversity were measured in the study by deep sequencing normalized with unique cDNA molecular identifiers. The paper as a whole reports these results and caveats: Compared with the aged group, the long-lived group had more naive CD4+ T cells, fewer expanded clones and increased TCR diversity, suggesting age selection. Donor CMV infection status was unknown, potentially confounding age-related changes in expanded clonotypes. As age increased, observed TCR beta diversity per million T cells dropped in a roughly linear way, and a significant reduction was already evident by age 40. Because profiling used bulk unsorted PBMCs, naive and antigen-experienced compartments could not be compared conclusively. The percentage of naive T cells measured by flow cytometry correlated strongly with observed TCR beta diversity. Estimates of total diversity based on one million sequenced T cells were considered lower bounds and underestimates.

As encoded in the germline V gene, CDR1 is SGHTA while CDR2 is FQGTGA. The CDR3 starts with the cysteine, ends with the phenylalanine, and has 15 residues. The entry retains the CDR3 DNA only, 45 bases that are in frame from base 1. V is reduced by 5 bases and J by 0 bases, leaving a spacing of 14 bases between them. Receptor amplification or capture employed 5' RACE. Sequencing relied on an Illumina HiSeq 2500. A second PCR of roughly 7 to 12 cycles was run with a J-beta primer mix and a sample-barcoded 5' primer. A unique molecular identifier was introduced onto each TCR beta cDNA molecule by a template-switch 5' adaptor carrying 12 random nucleotides. Each sample yielded at least 2.5 million CDR3-containing paired-end reads. First-strand cDNA was synthesized from all RNA with the Mint cDNA synthesis kit, primed by a TRBC-specific oligonucleotide. Following uracil-DNA glycosylase treatment, all cDNA underwent a first 18-cycle PCR with the universal primers M1SS and BC2_uni_R. The authors processed their data as follows. Each sample was normalized by randomly selecting 1 million high-quality reads, each carrying a distinct molecular identifier. Instead of being binned into consensus sequences, reads that shared molecular identifiers were thrown out. CDR3 identification, clonotype clustering and error correction used MiTCR with a Q25 quality threshold and the strictest error-elimination algorithm. A nonparametric unseen species model using Euler transformation provided a lower-bound estimate of total TCR beta diversity. TCRdb took the public reads, trimmed them with fastp at Q25, ran MiXCR for clone calling and kept in-frame beta chains. Under each unique CDR3 protein, matching rows form one entry showing the most common genes and DNA. For this entry, the V and J calls and clone size follow TCRdb and not the study's own pipeline. The sample has about 780,000 distinct CDR3 sequences on record, 46% of them singletons. The top ten constitute 15% to 20% of the sample.

The sequencing input was blood. This clonotype was sampled from a man of 80 years or more in good health. The chain is encoded by TRBV7-3 joined to TRBJ2-7; tentative D gene TRBD1, with 5 bases matching. The bases are TGTGCCAGCAGCCCTTGGGGCGGAAGCTCCTACGAGCAGTACTTC. It specifies CASSPWGGSSYEQYF.